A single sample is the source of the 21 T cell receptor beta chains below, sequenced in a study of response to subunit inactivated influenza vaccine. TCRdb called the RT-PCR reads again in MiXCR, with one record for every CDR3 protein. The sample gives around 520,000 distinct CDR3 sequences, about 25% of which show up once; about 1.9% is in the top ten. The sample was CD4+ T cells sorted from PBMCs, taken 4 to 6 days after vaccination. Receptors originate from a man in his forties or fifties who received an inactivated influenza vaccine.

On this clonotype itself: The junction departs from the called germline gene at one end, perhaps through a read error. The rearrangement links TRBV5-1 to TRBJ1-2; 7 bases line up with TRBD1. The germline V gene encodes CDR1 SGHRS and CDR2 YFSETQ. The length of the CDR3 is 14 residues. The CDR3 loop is CASSLGDSYGGYTF. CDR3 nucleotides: TGCGCCAGCAGTTTGGGGGACAGTTATGGCGGCTACACCTTC.

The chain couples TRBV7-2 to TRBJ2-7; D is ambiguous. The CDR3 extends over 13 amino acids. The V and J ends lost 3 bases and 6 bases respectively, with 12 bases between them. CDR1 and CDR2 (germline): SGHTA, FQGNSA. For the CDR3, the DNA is TGTGCCAGCAGCTTTCCCGGTGCCACCGAGCAGTACTTC. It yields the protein CASSFPGATEQYF.

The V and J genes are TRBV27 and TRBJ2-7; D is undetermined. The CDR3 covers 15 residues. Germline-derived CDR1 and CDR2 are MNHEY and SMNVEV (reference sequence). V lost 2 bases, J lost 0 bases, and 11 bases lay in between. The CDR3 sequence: CASSLLGPSSYEQYF. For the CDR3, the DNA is TGTGCCAGCAGTTTACTGGGCCCCAGCTCCTACGAGCAGTACTTC.

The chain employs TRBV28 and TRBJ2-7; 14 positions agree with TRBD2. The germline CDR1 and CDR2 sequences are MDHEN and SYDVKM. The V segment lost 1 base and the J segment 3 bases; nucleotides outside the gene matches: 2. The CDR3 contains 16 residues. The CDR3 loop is CASSLLGLAGVYEQYF. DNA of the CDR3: TGTGCCAGCAGTTTATTGGGACTAGCGGGAGTCTACGAGCAGTACTTC.

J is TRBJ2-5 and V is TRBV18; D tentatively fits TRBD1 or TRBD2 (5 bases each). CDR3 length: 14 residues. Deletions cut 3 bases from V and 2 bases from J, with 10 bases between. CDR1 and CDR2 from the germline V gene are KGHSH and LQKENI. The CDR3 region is CASSPGVRQETQYF. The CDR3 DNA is TGTGCCAGCTCACCGGGGGTGAGGCAAGAGACCCAGTACTTC.

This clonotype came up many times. CDR3 coding DNA: TGCGCCAGCAGCTCGCAGGGGGCGGGCGTAGGCAGCGCTTTCTTT. It yields the protein CASSSQGAGVGSAFF. This chain links TRBV5-1 with TRBJ1-1; TRBD1 matches 8 bases. With V trimmed by 3 bases and J by 11 bases, 15 bases remained unmatched. The CDR3 runs 15 residues. Germline CDR1 SGHRS, CDR2 YFSETQ.

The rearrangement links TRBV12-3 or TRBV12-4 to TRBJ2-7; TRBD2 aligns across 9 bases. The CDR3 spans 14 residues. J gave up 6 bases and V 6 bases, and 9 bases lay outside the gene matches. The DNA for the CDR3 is TGTGCCAGCAGCGGTAGCGGGAGTGGACTCGAGCAGTACTTC. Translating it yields CASSGSGSGLEQYF.

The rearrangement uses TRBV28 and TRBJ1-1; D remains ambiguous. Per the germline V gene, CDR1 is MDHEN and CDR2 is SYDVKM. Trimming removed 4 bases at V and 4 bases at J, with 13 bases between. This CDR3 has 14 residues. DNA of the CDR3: TGTGCCAGCAGTTCCCATGGTGTAGGCACTGAAGCTTTCTTT. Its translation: CASSSHGVGTEAFF.

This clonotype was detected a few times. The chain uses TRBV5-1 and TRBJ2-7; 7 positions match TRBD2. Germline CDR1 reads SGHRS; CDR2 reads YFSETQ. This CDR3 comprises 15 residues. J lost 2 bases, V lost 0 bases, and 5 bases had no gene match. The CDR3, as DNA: TGCGCCAGCAGCTTGGGAGGGACTAAAGCCTACGAGCAGTACTTC. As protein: CASSLGGTKAYEQYF.

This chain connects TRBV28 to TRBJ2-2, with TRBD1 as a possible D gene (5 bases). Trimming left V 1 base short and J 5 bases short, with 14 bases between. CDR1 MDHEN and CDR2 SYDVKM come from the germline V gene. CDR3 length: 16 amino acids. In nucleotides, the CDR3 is TGTGCCAGCAGTTTATTCTCGGCAGGGAAGACCGGGGAGCTGTTTTTT. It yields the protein CASSLFSAGKTGELFF.

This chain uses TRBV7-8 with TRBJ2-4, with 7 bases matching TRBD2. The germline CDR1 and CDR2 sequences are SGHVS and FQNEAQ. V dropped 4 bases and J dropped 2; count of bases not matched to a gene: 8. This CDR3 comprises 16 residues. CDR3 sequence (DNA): TGTGCCAGCAGCTCCCTAGCGGACCTAACCAAAAACATTCAGTACTTC. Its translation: CASSSLADLTKNIQYF.

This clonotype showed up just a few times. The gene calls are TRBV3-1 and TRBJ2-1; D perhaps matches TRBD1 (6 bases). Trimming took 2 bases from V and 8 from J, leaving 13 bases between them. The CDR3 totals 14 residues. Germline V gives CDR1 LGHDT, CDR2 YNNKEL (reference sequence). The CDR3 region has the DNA TGTGCCAGCAGCCAAATCAGGGGCAGGGATGAGCAGTTCTTC. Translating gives CASSQIRGRDEQFF.

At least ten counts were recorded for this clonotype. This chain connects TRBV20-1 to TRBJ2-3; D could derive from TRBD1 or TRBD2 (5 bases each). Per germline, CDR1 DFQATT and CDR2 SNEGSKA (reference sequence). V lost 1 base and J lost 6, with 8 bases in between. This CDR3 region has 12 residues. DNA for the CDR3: TGCAGTGCTAGAGGGGGGACGGATACGCAGTATTTT. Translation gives CSARGGTDTQYF.

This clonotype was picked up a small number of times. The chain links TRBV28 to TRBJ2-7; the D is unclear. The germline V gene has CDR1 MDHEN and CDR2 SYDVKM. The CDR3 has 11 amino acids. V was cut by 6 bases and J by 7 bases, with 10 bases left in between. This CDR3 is CASSRNREQYF. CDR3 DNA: TGTGCCAGCAGCCGCAACCGGGAGCAGTACTTC.

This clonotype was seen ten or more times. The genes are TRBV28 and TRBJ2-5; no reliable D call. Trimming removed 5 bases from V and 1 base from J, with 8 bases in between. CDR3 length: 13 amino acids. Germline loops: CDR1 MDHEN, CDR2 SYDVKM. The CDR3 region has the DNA TGTGCCAGCAGTGGTGCGTCCCAAGAGACCCAGTACTTC. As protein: CASSGASQETQYF. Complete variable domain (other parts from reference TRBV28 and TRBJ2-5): DVKVTQSSRYLVKRTGEKVFLECVQDMDHENMFWYRQDPGLGLRLIYFSYDVKMKEKGDIPEGYSVSREKKERFSLILESASTNQTSMYLCASSGASQETQYFGPGTRLLVL.

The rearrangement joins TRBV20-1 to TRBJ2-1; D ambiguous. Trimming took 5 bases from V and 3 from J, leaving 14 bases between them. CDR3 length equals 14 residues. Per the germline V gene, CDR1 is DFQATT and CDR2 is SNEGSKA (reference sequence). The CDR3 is CSADRVGHYNEQFF. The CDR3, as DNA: TGCAGTGCTGACCGGGTGGGCCACTACAATGAGCAGTTCTTC.

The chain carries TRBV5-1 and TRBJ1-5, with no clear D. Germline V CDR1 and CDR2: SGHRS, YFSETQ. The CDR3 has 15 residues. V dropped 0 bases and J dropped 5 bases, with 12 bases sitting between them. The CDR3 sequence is CASSLAGNSYQPQHF. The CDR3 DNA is TGCGCCAGCAGCTTGGCCGGTAACTCTTATCAGCCCCAGCATTTT.

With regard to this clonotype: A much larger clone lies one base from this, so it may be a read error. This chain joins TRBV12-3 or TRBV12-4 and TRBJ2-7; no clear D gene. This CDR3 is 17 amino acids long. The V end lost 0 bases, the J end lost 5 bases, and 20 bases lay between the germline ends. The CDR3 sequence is CASSLASWQNPYHEQYF. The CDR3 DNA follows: TGTGCCAGCAGTTTAGCGAGTTGGCAGAACCCATACCACGAGCAGTACTTC.

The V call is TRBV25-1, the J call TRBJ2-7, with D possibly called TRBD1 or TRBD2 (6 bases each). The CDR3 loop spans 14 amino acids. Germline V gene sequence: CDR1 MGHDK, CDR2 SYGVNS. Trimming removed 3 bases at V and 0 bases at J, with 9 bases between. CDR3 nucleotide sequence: TGTGCCAGCAGTGACAGGGGAGGCTCCTACGAGCAGTACTTC. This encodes CASSDRGGSYEQYF.

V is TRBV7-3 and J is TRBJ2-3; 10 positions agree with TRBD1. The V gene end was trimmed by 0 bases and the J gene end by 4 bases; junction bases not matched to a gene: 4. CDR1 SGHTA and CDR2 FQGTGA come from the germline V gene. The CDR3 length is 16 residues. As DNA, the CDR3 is TGTGCCAGCAGCTTAACCGGGACAGGGGCCGCAGATACGCAGTATTTT. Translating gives CASSLTGTGAADTQYF.

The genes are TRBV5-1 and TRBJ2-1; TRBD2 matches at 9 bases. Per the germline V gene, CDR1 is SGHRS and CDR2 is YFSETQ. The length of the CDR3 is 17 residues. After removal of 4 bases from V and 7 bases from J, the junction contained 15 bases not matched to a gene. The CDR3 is CASSVSPPGLASNEQFF. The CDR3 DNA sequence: TGCGCCAGCAGCGTAAGTCCTCCGGGACTAGCTTCGAATGAGCAGTTCTTC.